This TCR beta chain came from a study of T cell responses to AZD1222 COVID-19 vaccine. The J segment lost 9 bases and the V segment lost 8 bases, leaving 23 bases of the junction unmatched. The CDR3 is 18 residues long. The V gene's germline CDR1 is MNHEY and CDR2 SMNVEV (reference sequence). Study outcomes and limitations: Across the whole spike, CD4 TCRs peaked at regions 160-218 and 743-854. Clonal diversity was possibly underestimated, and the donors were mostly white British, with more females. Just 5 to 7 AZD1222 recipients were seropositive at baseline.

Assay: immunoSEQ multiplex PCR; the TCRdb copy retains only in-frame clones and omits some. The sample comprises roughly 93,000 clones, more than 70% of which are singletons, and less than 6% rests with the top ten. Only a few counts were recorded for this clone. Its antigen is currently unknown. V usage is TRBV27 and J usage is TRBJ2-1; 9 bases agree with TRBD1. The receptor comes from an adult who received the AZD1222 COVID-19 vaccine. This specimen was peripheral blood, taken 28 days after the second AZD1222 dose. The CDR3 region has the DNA TGTGCCAGCGGTACCAAAACGAGGGGGACAGGGCTCCGCGGTGAGCAGTTCTTC. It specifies CASGTKTRGTGLRGEQFF.